Listed here are 30 T cell receptor beta chains from one sample, sequenced in a study of molecular identifiers for immune sequencing clone quantification. TCRdb re-analysed the PCR reads in MiXCR, keeping a single row per CDR3 protein. This table has around 86,000 distinct CDR3 sequences, over 15% appearing once. Source material: naive CD8+ T cells from blood, with Jurkat cell RNA spiked in. The sample's subset: FACS-sorted CD8+CD4-CCR7+CD45RA+ naive T cells. The receptor set was obtained from a human donor in good health. Some libraries in this study had Jurkat cell RNA spiked in.

This clonotype was observed at least ten times. The V call is TRBV6-6, the J call TRBJ2-3; 11 bases are shared with TRBD2. CDR3 length equals 16 residues. Germline V gives CDR1 MNHNY, CDR2 SVGAGI (reference sequence). Trimming cost V 2 bases and J 6 bases; bases outside gene matches: 7. The CDR3 DNA is TGTGCCAGCAGTTACATCCTAGCGGGGGGATCGGATACGCAGTATTTT. Amino acid sequence: CASSYILAGGSDTQYF.

CDR3 bases: TGTGCCAGCAGATCAACCCCGGGACTTGGGCAGAATGAGCAGTTCTTC. This translates into CASRSTPGLGQNEQFF. The V gene is TRBV7-2, the J gene TRBJ2-1, with D possibly being TRBD2 (6 bases). CDR1 is SGHTA and CDR2 is FQGNSA in the germline V gene. With 6 bases removed from V and 7 bases from J, the gap between germline ends came to 22 bases. The CDR3 extends over 16 amino acids.

This clonotype was detected only a few times. The chain links TRBV7-9 to TRBJ2-5; D is possibly TRBD2 (7 bases). The CDR3 contains 15 residues. The ends were cut back, 5 bases at V and 4 bases at J, with 17 bases in the middle. CDR1 is SEHNR, CDR2 FQNEAQ, per germline (reference sequence). CDR3 loop: CASSPLRGAVETQYF. The CDR3, as DNA: TGTGCCAGCAGCCCGCTCCGGGGGGCCGTAGAGACCCAGTACTTC.

Many counts were recorded for this clonotype. The chain recombines TRBV5-1 with TRBJ2-3, with a weak D call TRBD2 (6 bases). Between the trimmed V and J ends, which lost 2 bases and 7 bases, there was a span of 20 bases. This CDR3 contains 16 residues. Germline CDR1 and CDR2: SGHRS and YFSETQ. CDR3 bases: TGCGCCAGCAGCTTCATTAGCGGAGGTCCCACTAATACGCAGTATTTT. This translates into CASSFISGGPTNTQYF.

This chain joins TRBV28 and TRBJ2-3; D gene ambiguous. Between the trimmed V and J ends, which lost 3 bases and 2 bases, there was a span of 6 bases. The CDR3 contains 13 residues. CDR1 is MDHEN, CDR2 SYDVKM, per germline. CDR3 region: CASSLDLTDTQYF. CDR3 sequence (DNA): TGTGCCAGCAGTTTGGATCTCACAGATACGCAGTATTTT. The variable domain in full, completed from reference TRBV28 and TRBJ2-3, reads DVKVTQSSRYLVKRTGEKVFLECVQDMDHENMFWYRQDPGLGLRLIYFSYDVKMKEKGDIPEGYSVSREKKERFSLILESASTNQTSMYLCASSLDLTDTQYFGPGTRLTVL.

This clonotype was counted ten times or more. The CDR3 DNA is TGTGCCATCAGTGGGTCCTACGAGCAGTACTTC. This gives the protein CAISGSYEQYF. The chain is built from TRBV10-3 and TRBJ2-7, with D uncertain. The V and J ends lost 4 bases and 1 base respectively, with 2 bases between them. CDR1 and CDR2 (germline): ENHRY, SYGVKD. The CDR3 has 11 amino acids.

This clonotype was seen many times. The chain couples TRBV19 to TRBJ1-5, with D possibly being TRBD1 (5 bases). V was shortened by 5 bases and J by 1 base, with 12 bases between the two germline ends. CDR3 length: 15 residues. Germline-derived CDR1 and CDR2 are LNHDA and SQIVND (reference sequence). CDR3 sequence reads: CASSWGTRSNQPQHF. The CDR3 DNA sequence: TGTGCCAGTAGTTGGGGGACTAGGAGCAATCAGCCCCAGCATTTT.

Concerning this clonotype itself: Possible read error: a much larger clone is one base away. This chain connects TRBV6-2 or TRBV6-3 to TRBJ2-6, with 7 bases matching TRBD1. The CDR3 consists of 16 residues. In germline, CDR1 is MNHEY, CDR2 SVGEGT. The CDR3 sequence: CASSSQGYSGADVLTF. As DNA, the CDR3 is TGTGCCAGCAGTTCACAGGGGTACTCTGGGGCCGACGTCCTGACTTTC.

This clonotype was seen a few times. One junction end does not reproduce the germline sequence, and a read error may be involved. For the CDR3, the DNA is TGTGCTGGCAGCCGGGACAGGGGGGACACCCAGTACTTT. Amino acids: CAGSRDRGDTQYF. This chain connects TRBV28 to TRBJ2-5; the match to TRBD1 covers 11 bases. Per germline, CDR1 MDHEN and CDR2 SYDVKM. The CDR3 covers 13 residues.

This clonotype was seen at least ten times. The rearrangement uses TRBV20-1 and TRBJ2-1, with a tentative D call TRBD1 (6 bases). The CDR3 runs 14 residues. Deletions cut 5 bases from V and 0 bases from J, with 11 bases between. CDR1 and CDR2 (germline): DFQATT, SNEGSKA (reference sequence). The CDR3 sequence: CSAGGQHSYNEQFF. In nucleotides, the CDR3 is TGCAGTGCTGGCGGACAGCACTCCTACAATGAGCAGTTCTTC.

This clonotype showed up many times. The chain carries TRBV2 and TRBJ2-1; D not certain. The CDR3 has 12 residues. From germline, CDR1 is SNHLY and CDR2 FYNNEI. The V end was cut by 3 bases, the J end by 7 bases, with 7 bases between. In DNA, the CDR3 is TGTGCCAGCAGTGAGAGAGAAAATGAGCAGTTCTTC. This gives the protein CASSERENEQFF.

J is TRBJ2-7 and V is TRBV7-2, with 10 bases fitting TRBD1. CDR3 length: 14 amino acids. Germline CDR1 and CDR2: SGHTA and FQGNSA. J was trimmed by 6 bases and V by 2 bases; bases with no gene match: 4. CDR3 coding DNA: TGTGCCAGCAGCTTATCCGGGACAGGGGTCGAGCAGTACTTC. Translation: CASSLSGTGVEQYF.

This clonotype was seen repeatedly, ten times or more. The chain has TRBV6-5 and TRBJ2-7, with D tentatively TRBD2 (6 bases). Between the trimmed V and J ends, which lost 3 bases and 2 bases, there was a span of 11 bases. In germline, CDR1 is MNHEY, CDR2 SVGAGI. CDR3 size: 14 residues. The CDR3 bases are TGTGCCAGCAGTTATGGGGGGTCCGCCTACGAGCAGTACTTC. Protein product: CASSYGGSAYEQYF.

For this clonotype: Being one base from a much bigger clone, this may be a read error. The chain employs TRBV10-2 and TRBJ1-4; D is perhaps TRBD1 (5 bases). Trimming removed 2 bases from V and 4 bases from J, with 11 bases in between. Per the germline V gene, CDR1 is WSHSY and CDR2 is SAAADI. This CDR3 spans 15 amino acids. The CDR3 protein is CASSEGGTRNEKLFF. CDR3 coding DNA: TGCGCCAGCAGTGAGGGAGGGACCCGTAATGAAAAACTGTTTTTT.

The sample holds many counts of this clonotype. The chain couples TRBV29-1 to TRBJ1-2; unclear D gene. Trimming pared 2 bases from V and 4 bases from J, leaving 14 bases between. Germline-derived CDR1 and CDR2 are SQVTM and ANQGSEA. This CDR3 is built from 14 residues. CDR3 nucleotides: TGCAGCGTTGAAAGTGCTTCGGAGGGCTATGGCTACACCTTC. This codes for CSVESASEGYGYTF.

Of note for this clonotype: This could be a read error, since a much larger clone is one nucleotide away. The CDR3 DNA is TGCGCCAGCAGCCGAGAGGCAGCAACTAATGAAAAACTGTTTTTT. This codes for CASSREAATNEKLFF. The chain carries TRBV4-3 and TRBJ1-4; D call uncertain. CDR3 size: 15 residues. V dropped 4 bases and J dropped 0 bases, with 9 bases sitting between them. CDR1 and CDR2 from the germline V gene are LGHNA and YSLEER.

Concerning this clonotype: One end of the junction is discordant with germline, which a read error may explain. This chain links TRBV7-9 with TRBJ2-3; the match to TRBD2 covers 10 bases. Per germline, CDR1 SEHNR and CDR2 FQNEAQ (reference sequence). This CDR3 spans 15 amino acids. The CDR3 region is CASSSGLAIADTRYF. DNA for the CDR3: TGTGCCAGCAGCTCGGGACTAGCGATCGCAGATACGCGGTATTTT. The full variable domain, rest sourced from reference TRBV7-9 and TRBJ2-3, is DTGVSQNPRHKITKRGQNVTFRCDPISEHNRLYWYRQTLGQGPEFLTYFQNEAQLEKSRLLSDRFSAERPKGSFSTLEIQRTEQGDSAMYLCASSSGLAIADTRYFGPGTRLTVL.

This clonotype was observed many times. The J gene is TRBJ2-5, the V gene TRBV3-1, with TRBD2 as a possible D gene (5 bases). Germline V lookup: CDR1 LGHDT, CDR2 YNNKEL (reference sequence). V gave up 1 base and J gave up 5 bases, with 11 bases separating them. The CDR3 is made up of 14 amino acids. The CDR3 bases are TGTGCCAGCAGCCAAGCCGGGATGACGGAGACCCAGTACTTC. Protein: CASSQAGMTETQYF.

With regard to this clonotype: A much larger clone is a single base away; this may be a read error. The V gene is TRBV20-1, the J gene TRBJ1-2; D unclear. The germline CDR1 and CDR2 sequences are DFQATT and SNEGSKA (reference sequence). The CDR3 totals 16 residues. V lost 1 base to trimming and J lost 8 bases, with 23 bases between them. The CDR3 DNA sequence: TGCAGTGCTAGAGGTCTGTCGCCATATCTCAATATGGGCTACACCTTC. It translates to CSARGLSPYLNMGYTF.

This clonotype has a count of ten or more. This chain joins TRBV4-3 and TRBJ2-3; 14 bases line up with TRBD2. Germline V gene lookup returns CDR1 LGHNA and CDR2 YSLEER. With V trimmed by 0 bases and J by 4 bases, 12 bases remained unmatched. The CDR3 spans 20 residues. The CDR3 nucleotides read TGCGCCAGCAGCCAAGAGTCAGCGGGACTAGCGGGAGTAGGCTCAGATACGCAGTATTTT. Residues: CASSQESAGLAGVGSDTQYF.

This clonotype has ten or more counts. The chain has TRBV14 and TRBJ1-2, with D possibly matching TRBD1 (5 bases). This CDR3 has 14 residues. Germline values: CDR1 SGHDN, CDR2 FVKESK. The V end was cut by 4 bases, the J end by 5 bases, with 14 bases between. The chain's CDR3 is CASSPSGGWYGYTF. In DNA, the CDR3 is TGTGCCAGCAGCCCTTCTGGGGGTTGGTATGGCTACACCTTC.

This clonotype showed up many times. The V call is TRBV27, the J call TRBJ2-7, with 7 bases identical to TRBD1. The germline V gene has CDR1 MNHEY and CDR2 SMNVEV (reference sequence). This CDR3 region has 13 residues. The V gene end was trimmed by 8 bases and the J gene end by 5 bases; junction bases not matched to a gene: 9. For the CDR3, the DNA is TGTGCCAGCTCGTCGACAGGGCCCCACGAGCAGTACTTC. Protein product: CASSSTGPHEQYF.

This clonotype appeared a few times. A much larger clonotype is one base distant, so this may be a read error. The J gene is TRBJ2-2, the V gene TRBV24-1; the match to TRBD1 covers 8 bases. This CDR3 has 17 residues. Germline CDR1 and CDR2: KGHDR and SFDVKD. CDR3 protein: CAASDNGQGIVAGELFF. CDR3 nucleotides: TGTGCCGCCAGTGACAATGGACAGGGTATAGTCGCCGGGGAGCTGTTTTTT.

This clonotype occurred many times. The V gene is TRBV5-4, the J gene TRBJ2-7, with D perhaps TRBD1 (6 bases). The CDR3 contains 15 residues. V dropped 4 bases and J dropped 3 bases, with 17 bases sitting between them. The germline V gene has CDR1 SGHNT and CDR2 YYREEE (reference sequence). The CDR3 bases are TGTGCCAGCAGCCGGTTGTCAGGGGAGAGCTACGAGCAGTACTTC. Its translation is CASSRLSGESYEQYF.

This clonotype has at least ten counts. The gene calls are TRBV6-5 and TRBJ1-3; TRBD1 agrees at 8 bases. The trim removed 9 bases at V and 0 bases at J, leaving 13 bases unmatched. In germline, CDR1 is MNHEY, CDR2 SVGAGI. The CDR3 length is 17 residues. CDR3 loop: CASSQAGQVLSGNTIYF. CDR3 in DNA: TGTGCCAGTTCCCAGGCGGGACAGGTCCTCTCTGGAAACACCATATATTTT.

Many counts were recorded for this clonotype. The J gene is TRBJ2-1, the V gene TRBV20-1; D not resolved. The CDR3 is made up of 15 amino acids. The germline V and J ends were trimmed by 2 bases and 3 bases, with 14 bases remaining between them. Germline CDR1 DFQATT, CDR2 SNEGSKA (reference sequence). The CDR3 bases are TGCAGTGCTAGACAGACGGCCTCCGGCTACAATGAGCAGTTCTTC. It is translated as CSARQTASGYNEQFF.

This clonotype was recorded many times. The CDR3 spells CASSLEYQETQYF. The DNA of the CDR3 is TGTGCCAGCAGCCTTGAGTACCAAGAGACCCAGTACTTC. The rearrangement uses TRBV5-6 and TRBJ2-5; D unresolved. The CDR3 runs 13 residues. The germline V gene has CDR1 SGHDT and CDR2 YYEEEE. V lost 4 bases and J lost 0, with 7 bases in between.

At least ten counts were recorded for this clonotype. The chain employs TRBV14 and TRBJ2-3, with D uncertain. In germline, CDR1 is SGHDN, CDR2 FVKESK. V lost 3 bases and J lost 10, with 11 bases in between. The CDR3 consists of 12 residues. CDR3 loop: CASSQPKMAQYF. As DNA, the CDR3 is TGTGCCAGCAGCCAGCCTAAGATGGCGCAGTATTTT.

Points on this clonotype: This may be a read error, as it is one base from a much larger clone. The chain links TRBV5-4 to TRBJ2-1; 7 positions agree with TRBD2. Germline V gene data show CDR1 as SGHNT and CDR2 as YYREEE (reference sequence). This CDR3 region has 17 residues. V lost 5 bases, J lost 3 bases, and 14 bases stayed unmatched. The CDR3 coding sequence is TGTGCCAGCAGTCGGGGGGTTAGGGACCGTATCTACAATGAGCAGTTCTTC. Residues: CASSRGVRDRIYNEQFF.

The chain combines TRBV7-2 with TRBJ2-7, with a possible D match to TRBD2 (5 bases). The V gene's germline CDR1 is SGHTA and CDR2 FQGNSA. The CDR3 contains 16 residues. Trimming removed 1 base from V and 4 bases from J, with 17 bases in between. The CDR3 sequence: CASSLDLSDSGYEQYF. The CDR3 bases are TGTGCCAGCAGCTTAGATTTATCGGATTCGGGGTACGAGCAGTACTTC.